This TCR beta chain was documented in a study of blood T cell repertoires in COVID-19. About the research overall: Sites across the United States, Italy and Spain contributed samples from acute and convalescent COVID-19. T cells, B-cell-depleted T cells, or PBMCs provided the cDNA or gDNA that served as material.

Patients at the Seattle site were enrolled during active infection and followed longitudinally. Generated by immunoSEQ multiplex PCR, the TCRdb table keeps only in-frame clones and is missing some. Here the sample spans 200,000 to 250,000 clones, about 81% being singletons. Trimming pared 3 bases from V and 11 bases from J, leaving 12 bases between. The CDR3 has 12 amino acids. The germline V gene encodes CDR1 LGHDT and CDR2 YNNKEL (reference sequence). Sequenced material: peripheral blood. The chain joins TRBV3-1 (or the pseudogene TRBV3-2) to TRBJ2-3; D possibly corresponds to TRBD1 (5 bases). This clonotype was sampled from a woman of 80 years or more with COVID-19, enrolled during active disease. CDR3 sequence: CASSHQGRRQYF. The DNA for the CDR3 is TGTGCCAGCAGCCACCAGGGCCGTAGGCAGTATTTT.